Listed below are T cell receptor beta chains from one sample, sequenced in a study of cytomegalovirus exposure and HLA in healthy donors. Method: immunoSEQ multiplex PCR; TCRdb's copy keeps in-frame clones and lacks some. The data hold about 130,000 clones, with approximately 87% observed a single time. Sequencing was carried out using PBMCs. These receptors originate from a man aged 40-49 years in good health and CMV-seronegative. CDR3s include the opening cysteine and the closing phenylalanine or tryptophan. The order of the fields is V gene, CDR3 protein.

>TRBV11-3
CASSLRGASSYNEQFF
>TRBV6-1
CASSEGTANTEAFF
>TRBV11-2
CASSPRTGAYEQYF
>TRBV29-1
CSVGGGESYNEQFF
>TRBV27
CASSLLGTGLAGSTDTQYF
>TRBV6-6
CASRDRYQPQHF
>TRBV7-2
CASSHRNQPQHF
>TRBV5-8
CASSLPPLAGELFF
>TRBV21-1
CASSKVLLPGQGNYEQYF
>TRBV5-1
CASSLGILAVDGEQYF